The clone carrying this TCR beta chain was counted at least ten times. The antigen remains undetermined. The CDR3 has 15 amino acids. V shed 5 bases and J shed 2 bases, with 13 bases lying between them. The data were taken from a study of blood T cells in healthy people across ages. For the study at large: Researchers report that template switching captured about one barcoded beta molecule per two T cells. Study conclusions and caveats: Per million T cells, TCR beta diversity dropped roughly linearly as age increased. Donors of long life had a larger count of naive CD4+ cells and greater diversity than aged donors.

Combining a sample-barcoded 5' primer with a J-beta primer mix, a second PCR ran for roughly 6 to 11 cycles. A template-switch adaptor that had 12 random nucleotides put a tag on each cDNA molecule. Each CDR3 protein gets one entry after TCRdb re-called the 5' RACE reads with MiXCR. The sample has around 1,700,000 distinct CDR3 sequences, about 30% seen once. This sequence joins TRBV12-3 or TRBV12-4 and TRBJ1-5, with unresolved D. This clonotype was sampled from a woman between 25 and 40 years old in good health. Source material: blood. The CDR3 DNA sequence: TGTGCCAGCAGTCGAGGAAGCCCACGCAATCAGCCCCAGCATTTT. Residues: CASSRGSPRNQPQHF.